Included here is one T cell receptor (beta chain) sequence, with context. The data originate from a study of blood T cell repertoires in COVID-19. The CDR3 length is 17 residues. J gave up 5 bases and V 4 bases, and 12 bases lay outside the gene matches. The germline V gene has CDR1 SGHNT and CDR2 YYREEE (reference sequence). Method: immunoSEQ multiplex PCR; TCRdb's copy keeps in-frame clones and lacks some. The repertoire includes hundreds of thousands of clones, about nine tenths of them detected once, and around 1.4% sits in the top ten. The sequencing sample was made of peripheral blood. The rearrangement links TRBV5-4 to TRBJ1-6, with TRBD1 matching over 7 bases. This sequence originates from a young woman with active or convalescent COVID-19. The chain's CDR3 is CASSPDMSGGNNSPLHF. The CDR3 region has the DNA TGTGCCAGCAGCCCGGATATGTCAGGGGGGAATAATTCACCCCTCCACTTT.